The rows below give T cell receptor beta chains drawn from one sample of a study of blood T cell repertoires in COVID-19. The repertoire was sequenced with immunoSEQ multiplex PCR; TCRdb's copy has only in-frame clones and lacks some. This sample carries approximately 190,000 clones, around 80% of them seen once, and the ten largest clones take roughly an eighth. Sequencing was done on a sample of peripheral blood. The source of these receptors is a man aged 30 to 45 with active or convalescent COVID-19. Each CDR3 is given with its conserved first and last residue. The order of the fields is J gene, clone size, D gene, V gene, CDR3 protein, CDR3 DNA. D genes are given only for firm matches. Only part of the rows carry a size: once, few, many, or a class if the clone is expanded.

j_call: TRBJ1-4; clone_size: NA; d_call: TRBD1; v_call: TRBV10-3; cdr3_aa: CAIGGTGAQKGLFF; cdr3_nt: TGTGCCATCGGAGGGACAGGGGCTCAAAAGGGACTGTTTTTT
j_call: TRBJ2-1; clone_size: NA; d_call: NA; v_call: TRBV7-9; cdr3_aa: CASSQGLPRTYNEQFF; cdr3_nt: TGTGCCAGCAGCCAGGGGCTACCCAGAACCTACAATGAGCAGTTCTTC
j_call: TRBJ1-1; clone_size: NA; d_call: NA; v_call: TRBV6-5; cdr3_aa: CASAPQGTNTEAFF; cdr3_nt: TGTGCCAGCGCACCCCAGGGAACGAACACTGAAGCTTTCTTT
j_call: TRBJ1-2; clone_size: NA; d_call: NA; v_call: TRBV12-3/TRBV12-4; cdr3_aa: CASSDSSYGYTF; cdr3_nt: TGTGCCAGCAGTGACAGTAGCTATGGCTACACCTTC
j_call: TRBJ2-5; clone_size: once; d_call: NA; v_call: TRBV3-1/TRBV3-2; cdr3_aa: CASSQEAETQYF; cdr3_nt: TGTGCCAGCAGCCAAGAAGCAGAGACCCAGTACTTC
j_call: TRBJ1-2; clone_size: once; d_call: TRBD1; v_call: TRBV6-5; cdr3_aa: CASSYSGQRPNYGYTF; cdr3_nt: TGTGCCAGCAGTTACTCGGGACAGCGGCCTAACTATGGCTACACCTTC
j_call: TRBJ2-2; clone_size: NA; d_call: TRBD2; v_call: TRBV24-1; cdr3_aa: CATSASGRTGELFF; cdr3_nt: TGTGCCACCAGTGCTAGCGGGAGAACCGGGGAGCTGTTTTTT
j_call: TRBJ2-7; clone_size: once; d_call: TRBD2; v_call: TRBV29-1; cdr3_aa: CSVETSGVSYEQYF; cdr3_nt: TGCAGCGTGGAGACTAGCGGAGTGTCCTACGAGCAGTACTTC
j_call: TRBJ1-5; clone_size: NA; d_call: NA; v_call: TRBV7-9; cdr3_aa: CASSEGQFNQPQHF; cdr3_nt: TGTGCCAGCAGCGAAGGACAGTTCAATCAGCCCCAGCATTTT
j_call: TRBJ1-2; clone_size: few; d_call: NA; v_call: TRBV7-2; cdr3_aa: CASSLSRGSYGYTF; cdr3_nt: TGTGCCAGCAGCTTGAGCAGGGGAAGCTATGGCTACACCTTC
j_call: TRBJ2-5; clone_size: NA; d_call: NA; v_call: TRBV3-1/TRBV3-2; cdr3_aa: CASSYPEGGETQYF; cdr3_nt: TGTGCCAGCAGCTACCCCGAAGGGGGAGAGACCCAGTACTTC
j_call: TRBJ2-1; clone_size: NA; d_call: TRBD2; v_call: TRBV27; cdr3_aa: CASSLGTSGGNEQFF; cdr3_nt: TGTGCCAGCAGTTTAGGGACTAGCGGGGGCAATGAGCAGTTCTTC
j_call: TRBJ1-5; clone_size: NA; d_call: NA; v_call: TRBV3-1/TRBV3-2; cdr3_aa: CASSQGPGQPQHF; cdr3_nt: TGTGCCAGCAGCCAAGGCCCGGGGCAGCCCCAGCATTTT
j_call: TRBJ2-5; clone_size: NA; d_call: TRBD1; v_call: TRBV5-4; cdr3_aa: CASRVQGQETQYF; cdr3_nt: TGTGCCAGCAGAGTACAGGGGCAAGAGACCCAGTACTTC
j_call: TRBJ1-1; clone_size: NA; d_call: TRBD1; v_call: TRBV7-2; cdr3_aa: CASSSDRVLTEAFF; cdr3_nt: TGTGCCAGCAGCTCAGACAGGGTTCTGACTGAAGCTTTCTTT
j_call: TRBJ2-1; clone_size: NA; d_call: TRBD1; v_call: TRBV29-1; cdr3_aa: CSVEDRGPYNEQFF; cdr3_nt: TGCAGCGTTGAAGACAGGGGGCCCTACAATGAGCAGTTCTTC
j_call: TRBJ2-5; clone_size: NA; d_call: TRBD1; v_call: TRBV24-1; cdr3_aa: CATSAGDRGGETQYF; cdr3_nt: TGTGCCACCAGTGCCGGGGACAGGGGAGGAGAGACCCAGTACTTC
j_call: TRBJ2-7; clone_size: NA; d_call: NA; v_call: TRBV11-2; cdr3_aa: CASSLVETGAIYEQYF; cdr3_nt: TGTGCCAGCAGCTTAGTGGAGACAGGTGCCATTTACGAGCAGTACTTC
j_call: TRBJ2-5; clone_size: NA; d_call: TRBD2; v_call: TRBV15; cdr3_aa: CATSSRGREASLKTQYF; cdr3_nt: TGTGCCACCAGCAGTCGGGGTCGGGAGGCTTCCCTGAAGACCCAGTACTTC
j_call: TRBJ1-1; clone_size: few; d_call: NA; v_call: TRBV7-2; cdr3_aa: CASSVRTPNTEAFF; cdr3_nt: TGTGCCAGCAGCGTACGGACACCAAACACTGAAGCTTTCTTT
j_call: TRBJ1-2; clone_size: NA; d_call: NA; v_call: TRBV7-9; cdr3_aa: CASSKLTRTEGYGYTF; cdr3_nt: TGTGCCAGCAGCAAACTCACTAGGACAGAAGGGTATGGCTACACCTTC
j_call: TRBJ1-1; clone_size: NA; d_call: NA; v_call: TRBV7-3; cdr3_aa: CASSFGTQDTEAFF; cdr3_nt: TGTGCCAGCAGCTTCGGGACTCAGGACACTGAAGCTTTCTTT
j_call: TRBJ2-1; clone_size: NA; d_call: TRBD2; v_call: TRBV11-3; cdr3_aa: CASSLGATSGRAYNEQFF; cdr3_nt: TGTGCCAGCAGCTTAGGCGCGACTAGCGGGAGGGCCTACAATGAGCAGTTCTTC
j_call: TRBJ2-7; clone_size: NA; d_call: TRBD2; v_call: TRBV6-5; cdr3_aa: CASSREERSYEQYF; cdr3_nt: TGTGCCAGCAGTCGGGAGGAGAGATCCTACGAGCAGTACTTC
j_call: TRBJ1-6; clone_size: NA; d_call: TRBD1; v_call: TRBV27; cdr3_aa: CASRGGVSTSPLHF; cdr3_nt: TGTGCCAGCCGAGGGGGCGTCAGTACCTCACCCCTCCACTTT
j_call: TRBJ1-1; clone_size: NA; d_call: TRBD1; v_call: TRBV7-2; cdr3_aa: CASSLAGQLNTEAFF; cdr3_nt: TGTGCCAGCAGCTTAGCGGGACAGCTGAACACTGAAGCTTTCTTT
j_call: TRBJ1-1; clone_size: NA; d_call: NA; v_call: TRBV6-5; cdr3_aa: CASRRSSEAFF; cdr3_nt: TGTGCCAGCAGACGGTCCTCTGAAGCTTTCTTT
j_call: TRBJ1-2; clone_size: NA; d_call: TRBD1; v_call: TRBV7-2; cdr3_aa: CASSFADRDGGYTF; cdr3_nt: TGTGCCAGCAGCTTTGCAGACAGGGACGGGGGCTACACCTTC
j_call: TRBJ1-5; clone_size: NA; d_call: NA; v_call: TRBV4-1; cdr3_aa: CASSQSLGAQPQHF; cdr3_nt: TGCGCCAGCAGCCAGTCGTTAGGGGCTCAGCCCCAGCATTTT
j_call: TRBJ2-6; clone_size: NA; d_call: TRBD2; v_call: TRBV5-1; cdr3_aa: CASSLQAGAGANVLTF; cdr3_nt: TGCGCCAGCAGCCTCCAGGCGGGGGCTGGGGCCAACGTCCTGACTTTC
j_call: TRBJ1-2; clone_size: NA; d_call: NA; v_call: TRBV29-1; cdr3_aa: CSVRRQEPYGYTF; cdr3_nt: TGCAGCGTTCGCCGACAGGAACCCTATGGCTACACCTTC
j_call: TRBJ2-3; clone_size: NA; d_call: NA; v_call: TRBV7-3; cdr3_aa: CASSPGTSTDTQYF; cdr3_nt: TGTGCCAGCAGCCCCGGGACTAGCACAGATACGCAGTATTTT
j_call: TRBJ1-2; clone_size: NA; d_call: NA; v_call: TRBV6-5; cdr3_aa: CASSYRDVRGRRGYTF; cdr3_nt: TGTGCCAGCAGTTACCGCGACGTCAGGGGTCGGCGTGGCTACACCTTC
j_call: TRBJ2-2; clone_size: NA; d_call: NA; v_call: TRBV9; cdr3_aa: CASSGRDWGTGELFF; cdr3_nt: TGTGCCAGCAGCGGCCGGGACTGGGGAACCGGGGAGCTGTTTTTT
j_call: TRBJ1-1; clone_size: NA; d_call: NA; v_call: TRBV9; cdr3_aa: CASSVAFQGSDTEAFF; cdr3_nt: TGTGCCAGCAGCGTAGCTTTTCAGGGCTCGGACACTGAAGCTTTCTTT
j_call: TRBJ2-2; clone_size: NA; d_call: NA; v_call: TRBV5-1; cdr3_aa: CASSTGKPNTGELFF; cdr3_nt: TGCGCCAGCAGCACGGGAAAACCGAACACCGGGGAGCTGTTTTTT
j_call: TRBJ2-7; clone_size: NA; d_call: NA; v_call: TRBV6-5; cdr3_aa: CASSIERSSYEQYF; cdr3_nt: TGTGCCAGCAGTATCGAGCGGAGCTCCTACGAGCAGTACTTC
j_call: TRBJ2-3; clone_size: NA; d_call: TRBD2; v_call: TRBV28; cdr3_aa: CASSLSGGLRTDTQYF; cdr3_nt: TGTGCCAGCAGTTTATCGGGGGGGCTTCGCACAGATACGCAGTATTTT
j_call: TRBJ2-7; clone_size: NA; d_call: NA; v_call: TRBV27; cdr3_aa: CASSYGRGYEQYF; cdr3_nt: TGTGCCAGCAGTTACGGGAGAGGATACGAGCAGTACTTC
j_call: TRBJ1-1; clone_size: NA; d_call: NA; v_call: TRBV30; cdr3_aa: CAWSVQVGTEAFF; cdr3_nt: TGTGCCTGGAGTGTACAGGTGGGCACTGAAGCTTTCTTT
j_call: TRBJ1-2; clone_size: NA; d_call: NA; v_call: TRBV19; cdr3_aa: CASSILRVNYGYTF; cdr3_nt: TGTGCCAGTAGTATCCTCAGGGTTAACTATGGCTACACCTTC
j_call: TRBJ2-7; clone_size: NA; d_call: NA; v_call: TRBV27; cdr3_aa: CASSLLTGSGSYEQYF; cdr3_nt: TGTGCCAGCAGTTTACTGACGGGGTCAGGATCCTACGAGCAGTACTTC
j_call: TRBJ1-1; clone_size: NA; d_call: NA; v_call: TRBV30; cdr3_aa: CAWRPGGLGTEAFF; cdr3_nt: TGTGCCTGGAGACCGGGGGGGCTGGGCACTGAAGCTTTCTTT
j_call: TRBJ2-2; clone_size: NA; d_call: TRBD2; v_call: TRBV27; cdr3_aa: CASSRPLAGVNTGELFF; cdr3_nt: TGTGCCAGCAGCCGTCCGCTAGCGGGGGTAAACACCGGGGAGCTGTTTTTT
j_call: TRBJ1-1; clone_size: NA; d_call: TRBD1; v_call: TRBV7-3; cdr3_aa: CASGSTGGGTEAFF; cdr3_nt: TGTGCCAGCGGGTCGACAGGGGGCGGCACTGAAGCTTTCTTT
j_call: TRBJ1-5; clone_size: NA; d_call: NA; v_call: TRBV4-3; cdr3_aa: CASSQVANNQPQHF; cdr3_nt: TGCGCCAGCAGCCAAGTGGCAAACAATCAGCCCCAGCATTTT